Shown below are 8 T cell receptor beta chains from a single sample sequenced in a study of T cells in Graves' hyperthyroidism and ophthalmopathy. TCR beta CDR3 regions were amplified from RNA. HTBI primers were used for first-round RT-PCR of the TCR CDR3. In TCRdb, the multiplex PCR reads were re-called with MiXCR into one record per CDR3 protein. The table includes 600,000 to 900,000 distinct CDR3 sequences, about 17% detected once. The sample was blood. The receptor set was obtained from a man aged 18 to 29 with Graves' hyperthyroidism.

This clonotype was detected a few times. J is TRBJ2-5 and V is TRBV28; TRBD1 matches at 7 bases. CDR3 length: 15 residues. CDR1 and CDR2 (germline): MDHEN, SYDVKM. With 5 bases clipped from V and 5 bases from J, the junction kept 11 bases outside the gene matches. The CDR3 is CASSPPGQEVETQYF. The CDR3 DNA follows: TGTGCCAGCAGTCCACCCGGACAGGAGGTTGAGACCCAGTACTTC.

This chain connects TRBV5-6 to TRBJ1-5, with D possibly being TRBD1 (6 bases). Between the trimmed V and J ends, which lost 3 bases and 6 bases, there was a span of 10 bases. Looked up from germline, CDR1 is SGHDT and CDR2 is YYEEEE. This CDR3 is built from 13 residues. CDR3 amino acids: CASSWGGRQPQHF. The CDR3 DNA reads TGTGCCAGCAGCTGGGGGGGGCGTCAGCCCCAGCATTTT.

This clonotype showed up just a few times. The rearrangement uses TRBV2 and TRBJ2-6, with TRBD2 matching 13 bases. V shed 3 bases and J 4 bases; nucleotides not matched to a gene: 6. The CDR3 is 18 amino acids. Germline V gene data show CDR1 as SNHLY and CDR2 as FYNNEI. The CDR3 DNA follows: TGTGCCAGCAGTGATATACTAGCGGGAGGGCCAGGGGCCAACGTCCTGACTTTC. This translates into CASSDILAGGPGANVLTF.

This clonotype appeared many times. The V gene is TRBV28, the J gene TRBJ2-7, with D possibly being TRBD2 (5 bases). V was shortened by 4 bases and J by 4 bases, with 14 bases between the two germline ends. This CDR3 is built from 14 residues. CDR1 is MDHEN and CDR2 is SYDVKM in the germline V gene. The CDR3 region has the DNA TGTGCCAGCAGTTGGTTAGCGACGTTATACGAGCAGTACTTC. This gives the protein CASSWLATLYEQYF.

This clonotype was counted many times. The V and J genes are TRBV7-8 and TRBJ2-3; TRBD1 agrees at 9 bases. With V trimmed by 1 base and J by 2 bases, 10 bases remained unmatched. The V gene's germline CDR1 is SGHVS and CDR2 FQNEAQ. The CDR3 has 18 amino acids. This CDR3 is CASSLGVGTGMTTDTQYF. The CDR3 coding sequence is TGTGCCAGCAGCTTAGGGGTGGGGACAGGGATGACCACAGATACGCAGTATTTT.

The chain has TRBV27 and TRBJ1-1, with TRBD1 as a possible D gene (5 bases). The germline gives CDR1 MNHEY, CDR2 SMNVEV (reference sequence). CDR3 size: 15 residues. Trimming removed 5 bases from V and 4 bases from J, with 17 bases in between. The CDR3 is CASSASGAQSTEAFF. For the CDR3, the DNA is TGTGCCAGCAGTGCTAGTGGGGCACAGAGCACTGAAGCTTTCTTT.

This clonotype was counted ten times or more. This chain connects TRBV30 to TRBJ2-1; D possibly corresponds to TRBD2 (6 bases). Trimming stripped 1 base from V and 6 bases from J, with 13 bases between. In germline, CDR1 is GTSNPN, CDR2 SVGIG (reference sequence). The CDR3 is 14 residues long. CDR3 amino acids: CAWSDGVAANEQFF. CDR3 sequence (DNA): TGTGCCTGGAGTGACGGGGTAGCGGCCAATGAGCAGTTCTTC.

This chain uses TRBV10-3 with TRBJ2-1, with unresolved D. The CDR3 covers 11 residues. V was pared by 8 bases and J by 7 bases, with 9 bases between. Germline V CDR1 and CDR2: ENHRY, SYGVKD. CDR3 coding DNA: TGTGCCATCCTGGTCTGGAATGAGCAGTTCTTC. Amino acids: CAILVWNEQFF.